Listed here are 29 T cell receptor beta chains from one sample, sequenced in a study of OX40 agonist ivuxolimab in advanced cancers. Only in-frame clones appear in the TCRdb table, and some are missing; sequencing was by immunoSEQ multiplex PCR. Of tens of thousands of clones listed, about 90% are singletons. Sequencing was performed on CD4+ or CD8+ T cells sorted from blood, taken in a trial of the OX40 agonist ivuxolimab. These receptors all come from an adult with an advanced solid tumor such as melanoma, head and neck, liver or kidney cancer.

V is TRBV5-1 and J is TRBJ2-7; D possibly corresponds to TRBD2 (7 bases). Trimming pared 5 bases from V and 0 bases from J, leaving 15 bases between. This CDR3 comprises 15 residues. Germline CDR1 SGHRS, CDR2 YFSETQ. CDR3 nucleotide sequence: TGCGCCAGCAGTGGAGGGGGGGGCGCCTCCTACGAGCAGTACTTC. Its protein is CASSGGGGASYEQYF.

The chain employs TRBV7-3 and TRBJ2-1; TRBD2 aligns across 7 bases. Trimming took 4 bases from V and 1 from J; bases not matched to a gene: 10. The V gene's germline CDR1 is SGHTA and CDR2 FQGTGA. The CDR3 totals 17 residues. The CDR3 nucleotides are TGTGCCAGCAGCTCCGTGAGGGCTAGCGGATCCTACAATGAGCAGTTCTTC. As protein: CASSSVRASGSYNEQFF.

CDR3 amino acids: CASSQLGQRGNSPLHF. The DNA of the CDR3 is TGCGCCAGCAGTCAATTAGGACAGCGGGGTAATTCACCCCTCCACTTT. The V call is TRBV23-1, the J call TRBJ1-6; D possibly corresponds to TRBD1 (6 bases). TRBV23-1 qualifies as an ORF whose function is uncertain. The ends were cut back, 1 base at V and 6 bases at J, with 13 bases in the middle. This CDR3 is 16 amino acids long.

The chain joins TRBV5-4 to TRBJ2-3; a weak D match, TRBD1 (5 bases). Germline V gene data show CDR1 as SGHNT and CDR2 as YYREEE (reference sequence). The CDR3 sequence is 14 residues long. V lost 0 bases and J lost 2, with 7 bases in between. The chain's CDR3 is CASSLDGHTDTQYF. The CDR3 DNA sequence: TGTGCCAGCAGCTTGGACGGACACACAGATACGCAGTATTTT.

V and J are TRBV11-2 and TRBJ2-2; D is unresolved. Per germline, CDR1 SGHAT and CDR2 FQNNGV. V shed 1 base and J shed 6 bases, with 9 bases lying between them. This CDR3 spans 14 amino acids. CDR3 in DNA: TGTGCCAGCAGCTTAGGGGCAGGAGCCGGGGAGCTGTTTTTT. It yields the protein CASSLGAGAGELFF.

This clone was detected once. V gene TRBV5-1 combines with J gene TRBJ1-6; D is perhaps TRBD1 (5 bases). The V end lost 4 bases, the J end lost 6 bases, and 14 bases lay between the germline ends. Germline V lookup: CDR1 SGHRS, CDR2 YFSETQ. This CDR3 spans 15 amino acids. The CDR3 sequence is CASSQGGGGNSPLHF. In DNA form, the CDR3 reads TGCGCCAGCAGCCAGGGCGGGGGAGGTAATTCACCCCTCCACTTT.

This clone was counted a single time. V is TRBV29-1 and J is TRBJ2-2, with 7 bases lining up with TRBD2. The CDR3 is 12 amino acids. With 7 bases clipped from V and 7 bases from J, the junction kept 6 bases outside the gene matches. From germline, CDR1 is SQVTM and CDR2 ANQGSEA. DNA for the CDR3: TGCAGCGCAGGAGTAGCGGGCGGGGAGCTGTTTTTT. It yields the protein CSAGVAGGELFF.

The J gene is TRBJ2-7, the V gene TRBV19; 8 bases fit TRBD2. The germline gives CDR1 LNHDA, CDR2 SQIVND (reference sequence). There are 15 residues in the CDR3. Trimming cost V 4 bases and J 7 bases; bases outside gene matches: 12. CDR3 sequence: CASSTTERELGEQYF. The CDR3 DNA reads as TGTGCCAGTAGTACGACCGAGCGGGAGCTGGGGGAGCAGTACTTC. Drawing the rest from reference TRBV19 and TRBJ2-7, the complete variable domain is DGGITQSPKYLFRKEGQNVTLSCEQNLNHDAMYWYRQDPGQGLRLIYYSQIVNDFQKGDIAEGYSVSREKKESFPLTVTSAQKNPTAFYLCASSTTERELGEQYFGPGTRLTVT.

The rearrangement links TRBV5-1 to TRBJ2-4; 8 positions match TRBD1. The CDR3 is made up of 15 amino acids. Trimming cost V 4 bases and J 1 base; bases outside gene matches: 4. Per the germline V gene, CDR1 is SGHRS and CDR2 is YFSETQ. Here the CDR3 DNA reads TGCGCCAGCAGCCAAGACAGGGGCGCCAAAAACATTCAGTACTTC. Amino acids: CASSQDRGAKNIQYF.

The rearrangement uses TRBV18 and TRBJ2-7; possibly TRBD1 for D (5 bases). Germline V gene sequence: CDR1 KGHSH, CDR2 LQKENI. The ends were cut back, 2 bases at V and 0 bases at J, with 14 bases in the middle. This CDR3 spans 16 amino acids. CDR3 loop: CASSPRTSENSYEQYF. CDR3 nucleotides: TGTGCCAGCTCACCAAGGACAAGCGAAAACTCCTACGAGCAGTACTTC.

The chain has TRBV10-1 and TRBJ2-5; TRBD2 might be the D (5 bases). CDR1 and CDR2 from the germline V gene are WNHNN and SYGVQD (reference sequence). This CDR3 is 16 amino acids long. V was trimmed by 0 bases and J by 7 bases, leaving 18 bases between them. DNA for the CDR3: TGCGCCAGCAGTGAGTCGACCGGCGGAGGCCGGGGGACCCAGTACTTC. This encodes CASSESTGGGRGTQYF.

The chain employs TRBV27 and TRBJ2-3; 11 bases map to TRBD2. The junction had 5 bases not matched to a gene; V was cut back by 5 bases and J by 4 bases. This CDR3 has 15 amino acids. Germline CDR1 and CDR2: MNHEY and SMNVEV (reference sequence). DNA for the CDR3: TGTGCCAGCAGTCGACTAGCGGGATCGGCAGATACGCAGTATTTT. Encoded protein: CASSRLAGSADTQYF.

V is TRBV18 and J is TRBJ1-1, with 12 bases aligning to TRBD1. V was clipped by 2 bases and J by 9 bases; unmatched bases: 4. CDR3 size: 14 residues. Germline V gives CDR1 KGHSH, CDR2 LQKENI. The CDR3 region has the DNA TGTGCCAGCTCACCAGGGGGACAGGGGGCGCAAGCTTTCTTT. Its protein product is CASSPGGQGAQAFF.

The chain recombines TRBV29-1 with TRBJ2-5, with D possibly called TRBD1 or TRBD2 (5 bases each). Germline values: CDR1 SQVTM, CDR2 ANQGSEA. This CDR3 is built from 12 residues. Trimming left V 7 bases short and J 2 bases short, with 11 bases between. CDR3 sequence: CSAGTLQETQYF. The CDR3 DNA follows: TGCAGCGCCGGGACCCTTCAAGAGACCCAGTACTTC.

This clone was found once. Here the CDR3 reads CASSTGRDSYNEQFF. The CDR3 DNA reads TGTGCCAGCAGCACCGGCCGGGATTCCTACAATGAGCAGTTCTTC. The rearrangement uses TRBV5-4 and TRBJ2-1; tentative D call: TRBD2 (5 bases). V dropped 4 bases and J dropped 1 base, with 12 bases sitting between them. Germline values: CDR1 SGHNT, CDR2 YYREEE (reference sequence). The CDR3 is 15 amino acids.

The chain joins TRBV6-5 to TRBJ2-5; D is ambiguous. This CDR3 is built from 13 residues. CDR1 and CDR2 from the germline V gene are MNHEY and SVGAGI. V was shortened by 6 bases and J by 4 bases, with 12 bases between the two germline ends. The CDR3: CASSPRPGETQYF. In DNA form, the CDR3 reads TGTGCCAGCAGCCCGAGACCTGGAGAGACCCAGTACTTC.

This chain links TRBV6-1 with TRBJ1-2; D ambiguous. Germline V gives CDR1 MNHNS, CDR2 SASEGT. This CDR3 has 15 amino acids. Trimming left V 4 bases short and J 3 bases short, with 15 bases between. The CDR3 sequence: CASSGSLEIHYGYTF. The CDR3 nucleotides are TGTGCCAGCAGTGGGAGCCTCGAAATACACTATGGCTACACCTTC.

This rearrangement joins TRBV6-5 to TRBJ2-7; TRBD2 matches at 7 bases. Germline V gene sequence: CDR1 MNHEY, CDR2 SVGAGI. V lost 2 bases, J lost 6 bases, and 4 bases stayed unmatched. The CDR3 runs to 13 residues. The DNA of the CDR3 is TGTGCCAGCAGTTACGGCGGGAGCTCCGAGCAGTACTTC. The encoded protein is CASSYGGSSEQYF.

V and J are TRBV14 and TRBJ2-7; TRBD1 matches at 9 bases. The CDR3 extends over 15 amino acids. The V and J ends lost 1 base and 3 bases, in that order; junction bases with no gene match: 4. Germline CDR1 and CDR2: SGHDN and FVKESK. CDR3 coding DNA: TGTGCCAGCAGCCAAGGGACAGGGGTGTTCTACGAGCAGTACTTC. Protein sequence: CASSQGTGVFYEQYF.

The chain uses TRBV10-3 and TRBJ1-2; D remains ambiguous. The CDR3 totals 13 residues. Germline V lookup: CDR1 ENHRY, CDR2 SYGVKD. The ends were cut back, 6 bases at V and 6 bases at J, with 14 bases in the middle. The CDR3 loop is CAIRSRDDDGYTF. CDR3 nucleotide sequence: TGTGCCATCAGATCGCGCGACGATGATGGCTACACCTTC.

The chain employs TRBV30 and TRBJ2-1; 8 nucleotides match TRBD1. This CDR3 contains 13 residues. Per the germline V gene, CDR1 is GTSNPN and CDR2 is SVGIG (reference sequence). The V segment lost 1 base and the J segment 9 bases; nucleotides outside the gene matches: 5. CDR3 DNA sequence: TGTGCCTGGAGTGCCAGGGGGCAAAGTGAGCAGTTCTTC. Translated: CAWSARGQSEQFF.

Only one count was recorded for this clone. The rearrangement uses TRBV7-2 and TRBJ1-2; possibly TRBD1 for D (5 bases). The CDR3 has 14 residues. The V end was cut by 5 bases, the J end by 6 bases, with 16 bases between. Germline lookup yields CDR1 SGHTA and CDR2 FQGNSA. CDR3 bases: TGTGCCAGCAGCCAAACCCGCCAGGGTAATGGCTACACCTTC. Amino acids: CASSQTRQGNGYTF.

The CDR3 bases are TGTGCCGGTCAGAGGGACAGGAGCACAGATACGCAGTATTTT. This gives the protein CAGQRDRSTDTQYF. The rearrangement joins TRBV5-4 to TRBJ2-3, with 8 bases lining up with TRBD1. The V segment lost 10 bases and the J segment 0 bases; nucleotides outside the gene matches: 7. The CDR3 length is 14 residues. Germline loops: CDR1 SGHNT, CDR2 YYREEE (reference sequence). Supplemented by reference TRBV5-4 and TRBJ2-3, the full variable domain reads ETGVTQSPTHLIKTRGQQVTLRCSSQSGHNTVSWYQQALGQGPQFIFQYYREEENGRGNFPPRFSGLQFPNYSSELNVNALELDDSALYLCAGQRDRSTDTQYFGPGTRLTVL.

The CDR3 is CSVSLAAMGDTQYF. Here the CDR3 DNA reads TGCAGCGTGAGTCTAGCGGCAATGGGGGATACGCAGTATTTT. J is TRBJ2-3 and V is TRBV29-1; 7 bases align to TRBD2. Germline V CDR1 and CDR2: SQVTM, ANQGSEA. V was clipped by 6 bases and J by 6 bases; unmatched bases: 12. This CDR3 comprises 14 residues.

The rearrangement links TRBV5-5 to TRBJ1-1, with D hard to call. This CDR3 contains 13 residues. CDR1 is SGHKS, CDR2 YYEKEE, per germline (reference sequence). V was shortened by 4 bases and J by 5 bases, with 12 bases between the two germline ends. CDR3 bases: TGTGCCAGCAGCGACGATACTAAGACTGAAGCTTTCTTT. Translation: CASSDDTKTEAFF. Using reference TRBV5-5 and TRBJ1-1 for the parts outside the CDR3, the full variable domain is DAGVTQSPTHLIKTRGQQVTLRCSPISGHKSVSWYQQVLGQGPQFIFQYYEKEERGRGNFPDRFSARQFPNYSSELNVNALLLGDSALYLCASSDDTKTEAFFGQGTRLTVV.

Only one count was recorded for this clone. At one end the junction does not follow the germline gene, possibly because of a read error. The chain links TRBV7-7 to TRBJ2-7; the D gene is possibly TRBD2 (6 bases). The CDR3 is made up of 15 amino acids. Germline V gives CDR1 SSHAT, CDR2 FNYEAQ (reference sequence). Here the CDR3 DNA reads TGTGCTAGCAGCTTAGGGTCAGGGAGGACGTACGAGCAGTACTTC. Encoded protein: CASSLGSGRTYEQYF.

The chain links TRBV28 to TRBJ2-7; D uncertain. Trimming pared 3 bases from V and 9 bases from J, leaving 9 bases between. Germline CDR1 is MDHEN and CDR2 is SYDVKM. CDR3 length equals 11 residues. The CDR3 here is CASSLPPRQYF. For the CDR3, the DNA is TGTGCCAGCAGTTTGCCCCCCCGGCAGTACTTC.

V is TRBV6-1 and J is TRBJ2-7; 9 bases match TRBD1. Trimming cost V 4 bases and J 4 bases; bases outside gene matches: 14. This CDR3 contains 17 residues. Germline assignment: CDR1 MNHNS and CDR2 SASEGT. The CDR3 nucleotides read TGTGCCAGCAGTGGAAGAATTACCGGGACAGGGTTTTACGAGCAGTACTTC. Translating it yields CASSGRITGTGFYEQYF.

The V gene is TRBV15, the J gene TRBJ2-3, with 9 bases aligning to TRBD2. Germline values: CDR1 LNHNV, CDR2 YYDKDF (reference sequence). V shed 0 bases, J shed 0 bases, and the junction held 13 bases outside the gene matches. The CDR3 contains 20 residues. CDR3 in amino acids: CATSREVIGTSFSSTDTQYF. In DNA, the CDR3 is TGTGCCACCAGCAGAGAGGTGATAGGGACTAGCTTCTCTAGCACAGATACGCAGTATTTT.